These 20 T cell receptor beta chains were sequenced from one sample in a study of vaccination and CD4 T cells after COVID-19. These TCRs' antigens remain unknown. Sequencing of cultured CD4+ T cell DNA used the Oncomine TCR Beta short-read assay. TCRdb re-analysed the PCR reads in MiXCR, keeping a single row per CDR3 protein. This table has tens of thousands of distinct CDR3 sequences, about 31% appearing once. Treatment given: roughly 11-day PBMC culture with coronavirus spike peptide pools or control peptides (ViraFEST assay). Sequenced input: cultured CD4+ T cells from blood. All receptors come from a human donor with COVID-19.

The chain employs TRBV30 and TRBJ1-1; TRBD1 agrees at 7 bases. From germline, CDR1 is GTSNPN and CDR2 SVGIG (reference sequence). The CDR3 totals 14 residues. V lost 2 bases and J lost 2; bases outside the gene matches: 5. CDR3 in DNA: TGTGCCTGGAGTCTCGGGACAGTCAACACTGAAGCTTTCTTT. Protein: CAWSLGTVNTEAFF.

The rearrangement links TRBV6-1 to TRBJ2-1; D gene uncertain. This CDR3 spans 12 amino acids. The germline V and J ends were trimmed by 2 bases and 5 bases, with 4 bases remaining between them. Germline V gene lookup returns CDR1 MNHNS and CDR2 SASEGT. CDR3 protein: CASSEFHNEQFF. CDR3 nucleotides: TGTGCCAGCAGTGAATTCCACAATGAGCAGTTCTTC.

The gene calls are TRBV20-1 and TRBJ2-2; possible D gene TRBD2, 6 bases. The germline V gene encodes CDR1 DFQATT and CDR2 SNEGSKA (reference sequence). V lost 3 bases to trimming and J lost 4 bases, with 15 bases between them. CDR3 length: 15 residues. CDR3 sequence (DNA): TGCAGTGCTAGTGGGAAGGGACTCCGCACCGGGGAGCTGTTTTTT. Protein sequence: CSASGKGLRTGELFF.

In this sample, this clonotype turned up a few times. This rearrangement joins TRBV12-3 or TRBV12-4 to TRBJ1-1; a possible D gene is TRBD1 (6 bases). This CDR3 is 14 amino acids long. With 6 bases removed from V and 0 bases from J, the gap between germline ends came to 11 bases. The CDR3 protein is CASSSDSLNTEAFF. In nucleotides, the CDR3 is TGTGCCAGCAGCTCGGACAGTCTGAACACTGAAGCTTTCTTT.

This clonotype was observed a handful of times. The V and J genes are TRBV7-9 and TRBJ2-7, with D hard to call. The ends were cut back, 1 base at V and 3 bases at J, with 7 bases in the middle. This CDR3 has 13 amino acids. CDR1 is SEHNR, CDR2 FQNEAQ, per germline (reference sequence). The CDR3 reads CASSLGTIYEQYF. The CDR3 DNA sequence: TGTGCCAGCAGCTTAGGTACGATCTACGAGCAGTACTTC.

There are a few counts of this clonotype. For the CDR3, the DNA is TGTGCCAGCAGCTTATCTGGACAGTATGGCTACACCTTC. Amino acid sequence: CASSLSGQYGYTF. The rearrangement links TRBV5-6 to TRBJ1-2, with a weak D call TRBD1 (6 bases). Germline V gives CDR1 SGHDT, CDR2 YYEEEE. The CDR3 has 13 amino acids. Trimming stripped 2 bases from V and 5 bases from J, with 10 bases between. The full variable domain, its missing parts supplied by reference TRBV5-6 and TRBJ1-2, is DAGVTQSPTHLIKTRGQQVTLRCSPKSGHDTVSWYQQALGQGPQFIFQYYEEEERQRGNFPDRFSGHQFPNYSSELNVNALLLGDSALYLCASSLSGQYGYTFGSGTRLTVV.

The chain couples TRBV20-1 to TRBJ2-7, with D perhaps TRBD1 or TRBD2 (6 bases each). V lost 0 bases and J 2 bases, leaving 11 bases between the germline ends. The CDR3 has 14 amino acids. The germline V gene encodes CDR1 DFQATT and CDR2 SNEGSKA (reference sequence). The CDR3 DNA is TGCAGTGCTAGAGATGACGGGGGCCCCTACGAGCAGTACTTC. Its protein product is CSARDDGGPYEQYF.

The chain has TRBV20-1 and TRBJ2-2; 9 bases agree with TRBD2. The CDR3 length is 18 residues. V was clipped by 6 bases and J by 2 bases; unmatched bases: 16. Germline V gene data show CDR1 as DFQATT and CDR2 as SNEGSKA (reference sequence). This CDR3 is CSAPQLAGGGINTGELFF. The CDR3, as DNA: TGCAGTGCCCCCCAGTTGGCGGGGGGGGGGATAAACACCGGGGAGCTGTTTTTT.

There are a few counts of this clonotype. The V and J genes are TRBV11-2 and TRBJ1-6, with 7 bases fitting TRBD1. Looked up from germline, CDR1 is SGHAT and CDR2 is FQNNGV. This CDR3 spans 16 amino acids. V was clipped by 6 bases and J by 7 bases; unmatched bases: 12. The DNA of the CDR3 is TGTGCCAGCAGACCGGGACAGCGGAGACAAAATTCACCCCTCCACTTT. Translating it yields CASRPGQRRQNSPLHF.

This clonotype came up a few times. The chain is built from TRBV19 and TRBJ1-5; TRBD1 might be the D (5 bases). With 3 bases removed from V and 6 bases from J, the gap between germline ends came to 12 bases. The germline gives CDR1 LNHDA, CDR2 SQIVND (reference sequence). The CDR3 loop spans 14 amino acids. For the CDR3, the DNA is TGTGCCAGTAGTATGGGCAGGGCGGGTCAGCCCCAGCATTTT. Its translation: CASSMGRAGQPQHF.

Only a few counts were recorded for this clonotype. The gene calls are TRBV10-1 and TRBJ2-7; D call uncertain. The germline gives CDR1 WNHNN, CDR2 SYGVQD (reference sequence). V dropped 0 bases and J dropped 2 bases, with 5 bases sitting between them. The CDR3 sequence is 13 residues long. CDR3 residues: CASSESGPYEQYF. The CDR3 DNA reads as TGCGCCAGCAGTGAGTCTGGCCCCTACGAGCAGTACTTC.

The chain combines TRBV5-5 with TRBJ1-1, with unresolved D. The length of the CDR3 is 15 residues. The germline CDR1 and CDR2 sequences are SGHKS and YYEKEE (reference sequence). V was shortened by 0 bases and J by 0 bases, with 9 bases between the two germline ends. CDR3 in DNA: TGTGCCAGCAGCTTGGCCCCGGCGGTGAACACTGAAGCTTTCTTT. The encoded protein is CASSLAPAVNTEAFF.

CDR3 sequence reads: CASSPPTYGYTF. The CDR3 DNA follows: TGTGCCAGCAGCCCGCCGACCTATGGCTACACCTTC. This chain links TRBV7-9 with TRBJ1-2; D ambiguous. Looked up from germline, CDR1 is SEHNR and CDR2 is FQNEAQ (reference sequence). Trimming took 5 bases from V and 4 from J, leaving 8 bases between them. The CDR3 contains 12 residues. The complete variable domain, with remaining parts taken from reference TRBV7-9 and TRBJ1-2, reads DTGVSQNPRHKITKRGQNVTFRCDPISEHNRLYWYRQTLGQGPEFLTYFQNEAQLEKSRLLSDRFSAERPKGSFSTLEIQRTEQGDSAMYLCASSPPTYGYTFGSGTRLTVV.

The rearrangement uses TRBV19 and TRBJ1-1, with TRBD1 identical over 9 bases. CDR3 length: 13 residues. After removal of 1 base from V and 8 bases from J, the junction contained 2 bases not matched to a gene. The germline CDR1 and CDR2 sequences are LNHDA and SQIVND (reference sequence). The CDR3 protein is CASSIGGTGEAFF. The CDR3 region has the DNA TGTGCCAGTAGTATAGGCGGGACAGGGGAAGCTTTCTTT.

The chain is built from TRBV11-2 and TRBJ1-2, with 7 bases fitting TRBD1. Germline trimming cut 5 bases from V and 2 bases from J; bases unmatched to any gene: 8. The CDR3 loop spans 15 amino acids. The V gene's germline CDR1 is SGHAT and CDR2 FQNNGV. CDR3 loop: CASSILPQGNYGYTF. CDR3 coding DNA: TGTGCCAGCAGCATACTTCCACAGGGGAACTATGGCTACACCTTC.

CDR3 in DNA: TGTGCCAGCGTTATAGGTGGGGGAAGTATCACTGAAGCTTTCTTT. The encoded protein is CASVIGGGSITEAFF. V and J are TRBV2 and TRBJ1-1; tentative D call: TRBD1 (5 bases). The CDR3 has 15 amino acids. V lost 8 bases and J 4 bases, leaving 20 bases between the germline ends. CDR1 and CDR2 (germline): SNHLY, FYNNEI.

CDR3 protein: CATQGLATYNEQFF. The CDR3 nucleotides read TGTGCCACCCAGGGACTAGCGACCTACAATGAGCAGTTCTTC. This rearrangement joins TRBV27 to TRBJ2-1, with TRBD2 matching 10 bases. The junction had 5 bases not matched to a gene; V was cut back by 10 bases and J by 2 bases. The V gene's germline CDR1 is MNHEY and CDR2 SMNVEV (reference sequence). The CDR3 extends over 14 amino acids.

By frequency in the sample, this clonotype is medium-sized (0.01 to 0.1%). V and J are TRBV30 and TRBJ1-2; 9 bases align to TRBD1. This CDR3 has 12 residues. Germline V gene lookup returns CDR1 GTSNPN and CDR2 SVGIG (reference sequence). V was clipped by 4 bases and J by 11 bases; unmatched bases: 8. Here the CDR3 reads CAWTGTGMMYTF. CDR3 nucleotide sequence: TGTGCCTGGACCGGGACAGGGATGATGTACACCTTC.

The CDR3 DNA follows: TGCAGTGCTAGAGATTCCCAACTAGCGGGAGCCGGGGAGCTGTTTTTT. Translating gives CSARDSQLAGAGELFF. The J gene is TRBJ2-2, the V gene TRBV20-1; 11 bases are a match to TRBD2. This CDR3 has 16 residues. The germline CDR1 and CDR2 sequences are DFQATT and SNEGSKA (reference sequence). Unmatched junction bases numbered 6, after V lost 0 bases and J lost 6 bases.

The chain has TRBV27 and TRBJ2-3; 9 nucleotides match TRBD2. Germline assignment: CDR1 MNHEY and CDR2 SMNVEV (reference sequence). The CDR3 is 14 residues long. V lost 5 bases to trimming and J lost 3 bases; unmatched junction nucleotides: 3. The CDR3 protein is CASSLAGITDTQYF. CDR3 nucleotides: TGTGCCAGCAGTCTAGCGGGGATTACAGATACGCAGTATTTT.